This TCR beta chain was sequenced during a study of cytomegalovirus exposure and HLA in healthy donors. In the study overall: From donors who were HLA-typed, an early data release held about 89 million unique TCRs. Study-level results: Relative to the approximately 700-donor mean, N-insertions were reportedly fewer in an Asian-associated ancestry cluster in a later analysis.

13 Jbeta primers and 60 Vbeta primers were used for the PCR. Here immunoSEQ multiplex PCR was the method, and the copy in TCRdb shows in-frame clones only, minus some. The table has 120,000 to 150,000 clones, about a tenth seen once. The sample holds a few counts of this clone. Its antigen is currently unknown. The sequencing sample was made of PBMCs. This TCR came from a male donor in good health and CMV-seronegative.

The CDR3 is CASGRGLGNQPQHF. CDR3 nucleotide sequence: TGTGCCAGCGGGCGGGGGCTTGGCAATCAGCCCCAGCATTTT. The chain couples TRBV2 to TRBJ1-5; D perhaps matches TRBD1 (6 bases). Per germline, CDR1 SNHLY and CDR2 FYNNEI. The CDR3 is 14 residues long. V dropped 8 bases and J dropped 2 bases, with 13 bases sitting between them.